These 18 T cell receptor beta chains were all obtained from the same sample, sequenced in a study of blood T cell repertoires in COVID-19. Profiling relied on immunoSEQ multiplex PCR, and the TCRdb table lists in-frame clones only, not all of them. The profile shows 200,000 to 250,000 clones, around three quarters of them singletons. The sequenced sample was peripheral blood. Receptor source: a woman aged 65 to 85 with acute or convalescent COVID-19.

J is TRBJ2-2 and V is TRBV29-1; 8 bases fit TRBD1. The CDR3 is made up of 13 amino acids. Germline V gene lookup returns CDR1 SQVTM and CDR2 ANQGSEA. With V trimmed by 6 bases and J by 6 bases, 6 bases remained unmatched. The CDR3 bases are TGCAGCGTCGCGGACAGGGAGGCCGGGGAGCTGTTTTTT. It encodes CSVADREAGELFF.

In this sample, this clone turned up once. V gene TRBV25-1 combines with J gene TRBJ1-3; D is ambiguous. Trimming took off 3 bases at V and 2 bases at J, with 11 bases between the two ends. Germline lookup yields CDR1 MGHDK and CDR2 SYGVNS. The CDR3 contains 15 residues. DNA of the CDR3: TGTGCCAGCAGTGATGCCGGGATTCCTGGAAACACCATATATTTT. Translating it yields CASSDAGIPGNTIYF.

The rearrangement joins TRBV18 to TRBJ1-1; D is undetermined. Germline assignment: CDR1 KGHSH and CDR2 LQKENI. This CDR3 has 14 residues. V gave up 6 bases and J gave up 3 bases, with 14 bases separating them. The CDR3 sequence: CASSSRGGDTEAFF. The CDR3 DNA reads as TGTGCCAGCTCCTCCCGGGGAGGCGACACTGAAGCTTTCTTT. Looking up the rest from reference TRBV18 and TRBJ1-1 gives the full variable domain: NAGVMQNPRHLVRRRGQEARLRCSPMKGHSHVYWYRQLPEEGLKFMVYLQKENIIDESGMPKERFSAEFPKEGPSILRIQQVVRGDSAAYFCASSSRGGDTEAFFGQGTRLTVV.

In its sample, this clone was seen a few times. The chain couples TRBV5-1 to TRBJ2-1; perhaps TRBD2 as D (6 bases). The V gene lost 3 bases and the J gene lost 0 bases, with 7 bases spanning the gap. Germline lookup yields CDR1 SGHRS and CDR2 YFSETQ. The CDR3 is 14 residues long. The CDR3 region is CASSSGSSYNEQFF. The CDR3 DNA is TGCGCCAGCAGCTCCGGGAGCTCCTACAATGAGCAGTTCTTC. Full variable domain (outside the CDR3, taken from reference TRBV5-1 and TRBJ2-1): KAGVTQTPRYLIKTRGQQVTLSCSPISGHRSVSWYQQTPGQGLQFLFEYFSETQRNKGNFPGRFSGRQFSNSRSEMNVSTLELGDSALYLCASSSGSSYNEQFFGPGTRLTVL.

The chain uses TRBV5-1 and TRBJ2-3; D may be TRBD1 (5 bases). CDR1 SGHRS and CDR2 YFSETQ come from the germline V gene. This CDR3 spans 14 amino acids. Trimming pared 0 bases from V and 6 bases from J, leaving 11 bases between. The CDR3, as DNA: TGCGCCAGCAGCTTGGGACAGCTCGCGGATACGCAGTATTTT. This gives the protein CASSLGQLADTQYF.

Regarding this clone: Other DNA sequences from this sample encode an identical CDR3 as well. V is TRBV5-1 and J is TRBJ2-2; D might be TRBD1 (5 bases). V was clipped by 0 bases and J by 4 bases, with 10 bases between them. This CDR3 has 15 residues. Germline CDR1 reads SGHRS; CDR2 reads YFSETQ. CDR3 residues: CASSLGQGGTGELFF. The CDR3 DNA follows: TGCGCCAGCAGCTTGGGCCAGGGCGGCACCGGGGAGCTGTTTTTT.

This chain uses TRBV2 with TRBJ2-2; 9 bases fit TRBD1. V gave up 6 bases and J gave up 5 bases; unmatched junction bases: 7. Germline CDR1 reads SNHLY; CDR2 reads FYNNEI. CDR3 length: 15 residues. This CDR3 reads CASRRTGAGTGELFF. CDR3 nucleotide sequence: TGTGCCAGCAGACGGACAGGGGCGGGTACCGGGGAGCTGTTTTTT.

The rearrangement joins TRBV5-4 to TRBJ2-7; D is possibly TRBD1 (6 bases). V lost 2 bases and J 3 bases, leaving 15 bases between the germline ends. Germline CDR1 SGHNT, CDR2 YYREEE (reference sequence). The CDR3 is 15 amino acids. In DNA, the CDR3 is TGTGCCAGCAGCTTCTCGGCAGGGGCTTACTACGAGCAGTACTTC. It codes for CASSFSAGAYYEQYF.

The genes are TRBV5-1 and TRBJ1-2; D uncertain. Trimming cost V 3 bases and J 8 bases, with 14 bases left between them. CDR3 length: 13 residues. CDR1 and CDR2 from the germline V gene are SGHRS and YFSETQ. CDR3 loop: CASSSDGGGGYTF. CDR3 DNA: TGCGCCAGCAGCTCTGACGGAGGCGGGGGCTACACCTTC.

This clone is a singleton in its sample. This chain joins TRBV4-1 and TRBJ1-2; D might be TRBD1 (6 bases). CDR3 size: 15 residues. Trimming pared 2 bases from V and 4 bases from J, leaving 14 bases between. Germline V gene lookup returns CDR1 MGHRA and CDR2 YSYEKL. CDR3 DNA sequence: TGCGCCAGCAGCCAAAGCACAGGGCAAGGCTATGGCTACACCTTC. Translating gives CASSQSTGQGYGYTF.

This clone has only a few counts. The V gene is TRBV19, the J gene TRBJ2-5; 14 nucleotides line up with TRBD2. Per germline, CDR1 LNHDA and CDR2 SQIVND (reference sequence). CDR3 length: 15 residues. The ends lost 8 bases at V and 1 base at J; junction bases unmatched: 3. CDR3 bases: TGTGCCAGTGGGACTAGCGGGAGTATCCAAGAGACCCAGTACTTC. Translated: CASGTSGSIQETQYF. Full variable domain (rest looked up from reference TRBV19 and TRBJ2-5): DGGITQSPKYLFRKEGQNVTLSCEQNLNHDAMYWYRQDPGQGLRLIYYSQIVNDFQKGDIAEGYSVSREKKESFPLTVTSAQKNPTAFYLCASGTSGSIQETQYFGPGTRLLVL.

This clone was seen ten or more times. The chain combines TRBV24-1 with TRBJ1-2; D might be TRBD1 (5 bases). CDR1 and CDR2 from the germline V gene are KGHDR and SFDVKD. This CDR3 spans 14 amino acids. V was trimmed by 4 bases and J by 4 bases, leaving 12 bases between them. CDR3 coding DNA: TGTGCCACCAGTGACTCGGGACTGTTCTATGGCTACACCTTC. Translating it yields CATSDSGLFYGYTF.

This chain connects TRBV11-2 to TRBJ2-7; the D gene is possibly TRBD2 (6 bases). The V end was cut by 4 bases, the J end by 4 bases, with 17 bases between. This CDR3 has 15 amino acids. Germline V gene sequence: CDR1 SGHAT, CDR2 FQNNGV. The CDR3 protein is CASSSISGPSYEQYF. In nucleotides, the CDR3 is TGTGCCAGCAGCTCGATTAGCGGCCCAAGTTACGAGCAGTACTTC.

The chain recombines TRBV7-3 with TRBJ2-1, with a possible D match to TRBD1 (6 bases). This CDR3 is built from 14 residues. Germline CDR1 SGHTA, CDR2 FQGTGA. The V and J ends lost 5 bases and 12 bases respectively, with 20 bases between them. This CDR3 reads CASSLSSTGLGQFF. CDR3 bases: TGTGCCAGCAGCCTGAGTTCGACAGGCTTGGGGCAGTTCTTC.

The CDR3 is CASSLDSDNEQFF. CDR3 in DNA: TGTGCCAGCAGTTTGGACAGTGACAATGAGCAGTTCTTC. The rearrangement joins TRBV12-3 or TRBV12-4 to TRBJ2-1; weak D call: TRBD1 (6 bases). V gave up 3 bases and J gave up 5 bases, with 8 bases separating them. This CDR3 has 13 amino acids.

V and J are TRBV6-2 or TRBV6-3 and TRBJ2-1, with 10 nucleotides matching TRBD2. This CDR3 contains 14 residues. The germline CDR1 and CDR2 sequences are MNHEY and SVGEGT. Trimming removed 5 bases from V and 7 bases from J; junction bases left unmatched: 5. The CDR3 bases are TGTGCCAGCAGTCAAGCGGGAGGGAGGAATGAGCAGTTCTTC. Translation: CASSQAGGRNEQFF.

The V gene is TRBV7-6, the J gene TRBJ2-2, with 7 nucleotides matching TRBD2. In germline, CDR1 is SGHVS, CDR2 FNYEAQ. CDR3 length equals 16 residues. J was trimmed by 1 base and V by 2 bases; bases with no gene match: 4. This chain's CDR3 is CASSLLAARNTGELFF. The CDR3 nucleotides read TGTGCCAGCAGCTTACTAGCGGCTAGGAACACCGGGGAGCTGTTTTTT.

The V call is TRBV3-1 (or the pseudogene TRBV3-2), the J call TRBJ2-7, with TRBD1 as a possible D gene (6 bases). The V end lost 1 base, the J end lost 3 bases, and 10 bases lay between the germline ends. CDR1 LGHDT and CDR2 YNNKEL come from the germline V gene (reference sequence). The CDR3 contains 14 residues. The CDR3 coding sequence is TGTGCCAGCAGCCAAGGGCACAGGGACTACGAGCAGTACTTC. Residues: CASSQGHRDYEQYF.